This TCR beta chain emerged from a study of T cell responses to AZD1222 COVID-19 vaccine. Broader study findings: Two AZD1222 doses significantly raised spike-specific TCR breadth and depth over controls. Donors skewed white British and female; clonal diversity was possibly underestimated.

CDR3 length: 15 residues. Germline CDR1 SGHNT, CDR2 YYREEE (reference sequence). V was pared by 5 bases and J by 2 bases, with 16 bases between. Concerning this clone itself: Its antigen remains unknown.

Libraries were prepared by immunoSEQ multiplex PCR; TCRdb keeps only in-frame clonotypes and omits some of them. The sample contains tens of thousands of clones, roughly four fifths of which appear only once. The gene calls are TRBV5-4 and TRBJ1-1, with D maybe TRBD1 (5 bases). The receptor was isolated from an adult in good health. The material was peripheral blood, obtained on day 0 of AZD1222 vaccination. As DNA, the CDR3 is TGTGCCAGCAGTTTAGACTGGGACGTAAACACTGAAGCTTTCTTT. Protein product: CASSLDWDVNTEAFF. Filled out from reference TRBV5-4 and TRBJ1-1, the complete variable domain reads ETGVTQSPTHLIKTRGQQVTLRCSSQSGHNTVSWYQQALGQGPQFIFQYYREEENGRGNFPPRFSGLQFPNYSSELNVNALELDDSALYLCASSLDWDVNTEAFFGQGTRLTVV.